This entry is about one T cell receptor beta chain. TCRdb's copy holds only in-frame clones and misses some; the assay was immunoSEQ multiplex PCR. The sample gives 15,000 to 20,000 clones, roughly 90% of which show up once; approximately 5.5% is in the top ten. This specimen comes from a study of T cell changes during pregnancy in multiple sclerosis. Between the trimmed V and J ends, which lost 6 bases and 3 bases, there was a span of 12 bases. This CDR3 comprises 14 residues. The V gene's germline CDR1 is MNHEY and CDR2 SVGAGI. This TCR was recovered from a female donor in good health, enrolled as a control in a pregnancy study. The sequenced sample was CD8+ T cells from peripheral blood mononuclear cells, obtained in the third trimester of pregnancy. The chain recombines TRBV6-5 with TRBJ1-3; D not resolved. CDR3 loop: CASSPHFGGNTIYF. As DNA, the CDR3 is TGTGCCAGCAGCCCCCACTTCGGTGGAAACACCATATATTTT.